This entry describes one T cell receptor beta chain. Germline values: CDR1 SEHNR, CDR2 FQNEAQ (reference sequence). CDR3 length equals 14 residues. V dropped 8 bases and J dropped 5; count of bases not matched to a gene: 0. This sample was included in a study of T cell responses to AZD1222 COVID-19 vaccine. This table comes from immunoSEQ multiplex PCR, and its TCRdb copy is limited to in-frame clones, with some not included. The table lists about 190,000 clones, around 86% of them singletons. The origin of this receptor is an adult in good health. Sequences were derived from peripheral blood, sampled on day 0 of MenACWY control vaccination. This chain links TRBV7-9 with TRBJ2-1, with 16 bases aligning to TRBD2. This CDR3 is CASGTSGGDNEQFF. CDR3 coding DNA: TGTGCCAGCGGGACTAGCGGGGGGGACAATGAGCAGTTCTTC.